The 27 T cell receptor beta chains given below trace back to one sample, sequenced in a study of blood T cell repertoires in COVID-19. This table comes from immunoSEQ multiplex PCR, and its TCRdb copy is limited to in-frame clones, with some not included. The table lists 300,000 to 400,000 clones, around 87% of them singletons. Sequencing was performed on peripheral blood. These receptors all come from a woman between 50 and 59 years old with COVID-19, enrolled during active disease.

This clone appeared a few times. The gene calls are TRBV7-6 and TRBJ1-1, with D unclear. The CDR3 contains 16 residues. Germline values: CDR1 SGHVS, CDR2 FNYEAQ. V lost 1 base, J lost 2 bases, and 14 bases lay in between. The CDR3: CASSLVAGRANTEAFF. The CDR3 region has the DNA TGTGCCAGCAGCTTAGTCGCGGGCAGAGCAAACACTGAAGCTTTCTTT.

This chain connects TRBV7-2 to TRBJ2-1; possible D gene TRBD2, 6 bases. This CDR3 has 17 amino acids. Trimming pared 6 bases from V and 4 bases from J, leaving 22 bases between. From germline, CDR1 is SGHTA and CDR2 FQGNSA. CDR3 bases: TGTGCCAGCAGTCGGACGCGGGTCCGGGAGAGATACAATGAGCAGTTCTTC. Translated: CASSRTRVRERYNEQFF.

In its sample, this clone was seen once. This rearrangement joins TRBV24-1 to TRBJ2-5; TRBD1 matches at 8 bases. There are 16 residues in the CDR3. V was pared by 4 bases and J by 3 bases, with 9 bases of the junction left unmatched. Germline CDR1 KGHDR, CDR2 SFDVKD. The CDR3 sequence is CATSEAGTGLKETQYF. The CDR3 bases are TGTGCCACCAGTGAGGCCGGGACAGGACTAAAAGAGACCCAGTACTTC.

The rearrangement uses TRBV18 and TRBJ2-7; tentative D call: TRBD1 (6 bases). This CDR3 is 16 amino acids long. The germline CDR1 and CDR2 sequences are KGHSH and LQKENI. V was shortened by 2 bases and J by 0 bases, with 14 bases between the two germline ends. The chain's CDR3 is CASSPNRVGSSYEQYF. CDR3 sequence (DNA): TGTGCCAGCTCACCAAACAGGGTTGGGAGCTCCTACGAGCAGTACTTC.

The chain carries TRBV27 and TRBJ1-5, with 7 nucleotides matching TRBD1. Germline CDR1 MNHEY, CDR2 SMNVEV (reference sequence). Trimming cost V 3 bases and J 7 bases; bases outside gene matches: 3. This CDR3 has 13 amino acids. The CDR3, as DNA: TGTGCCAGCAGTTTTCAGGGGGGACAGCCCCAGCATTTT. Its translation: CASSFQGGQPQHF.

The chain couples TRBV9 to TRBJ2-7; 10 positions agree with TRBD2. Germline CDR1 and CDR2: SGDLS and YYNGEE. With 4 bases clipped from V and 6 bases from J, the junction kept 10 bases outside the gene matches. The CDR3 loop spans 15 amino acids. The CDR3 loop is CASSPRTSGIPEQYF. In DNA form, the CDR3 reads TGTGCCAGCAGCCCACGAACTAGCGGGATCCCCGAGCAGTACTTC. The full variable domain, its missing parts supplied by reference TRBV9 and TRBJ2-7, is DSGVTQTPKHLITATGQRVTLRCSPRSGDLSVYWYQQSLDQGLQFLIQYYNGEERAKGNILERFSAQQFPDLHSELNLSSLELGDSALYFCASSPRTSGIPEQYFGPGTRLTVT.

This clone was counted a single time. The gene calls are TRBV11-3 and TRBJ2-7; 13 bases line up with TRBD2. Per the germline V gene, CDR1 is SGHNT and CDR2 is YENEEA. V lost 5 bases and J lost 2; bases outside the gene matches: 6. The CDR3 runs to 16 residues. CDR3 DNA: TGTGCCAGCAGCCCCGGGACTAGCGGGACCGCCTACGAGCAGTACTTC. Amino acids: CASSPGTSGTAYEQYF. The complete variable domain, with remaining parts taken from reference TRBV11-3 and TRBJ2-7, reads EAGVVQSPRYKIIEKKQPVAFWCNPISGHNTLYWYLQNLGQGPELLIRYENEEAVDDSQLPKDRFSAERLKGVDSTLKIQPAELGDSAVYLCASSPGTSGTAYEQYFGPGTRLTVT.

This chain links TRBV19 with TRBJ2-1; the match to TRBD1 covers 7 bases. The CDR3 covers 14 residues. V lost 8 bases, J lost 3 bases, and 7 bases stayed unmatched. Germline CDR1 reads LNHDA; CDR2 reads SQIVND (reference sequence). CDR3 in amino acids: CASRARDSYNEQFF. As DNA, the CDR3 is TGTGCCAGTCGAGCCCGGGACAGCTACAATGAGCAGTTCTTC.

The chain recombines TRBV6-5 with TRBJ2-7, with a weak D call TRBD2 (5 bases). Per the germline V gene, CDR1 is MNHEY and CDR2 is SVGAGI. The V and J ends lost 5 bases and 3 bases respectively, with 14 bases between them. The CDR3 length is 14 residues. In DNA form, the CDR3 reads TGTGCCAGCAGTCCCCAAACGGGGAGCTACGAGCAGTACTTC. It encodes CASSPQTGSYEQYF.

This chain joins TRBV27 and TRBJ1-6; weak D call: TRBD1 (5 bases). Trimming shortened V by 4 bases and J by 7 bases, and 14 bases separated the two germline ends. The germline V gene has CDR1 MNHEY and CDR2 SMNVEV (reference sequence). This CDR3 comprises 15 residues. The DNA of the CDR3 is TGTGCCAGCAGTTCCCTAGGGGCGGGGAATTCACCCCTCCACTTT. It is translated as CASSSLGAGNSPLHF.

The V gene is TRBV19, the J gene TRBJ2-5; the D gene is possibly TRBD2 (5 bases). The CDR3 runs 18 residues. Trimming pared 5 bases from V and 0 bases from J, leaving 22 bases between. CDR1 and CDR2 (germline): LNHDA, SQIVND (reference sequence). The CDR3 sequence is CASSSGPYYMRDQETQYF. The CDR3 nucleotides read TGTGCCAGTAGTTCCGGGCCCTACTACATGCGGGACCAAGAGACCCAGTACTTC.

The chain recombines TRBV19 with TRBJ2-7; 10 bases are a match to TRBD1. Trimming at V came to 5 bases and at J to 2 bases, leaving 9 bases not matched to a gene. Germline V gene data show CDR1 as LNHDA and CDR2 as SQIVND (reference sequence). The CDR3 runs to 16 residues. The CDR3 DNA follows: TGTGCCAGTAGTTCAACCGACAGGGGGCCGACCTACGAGCAGTACTTC. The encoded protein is CASSSTDRGPTYEQYF.

CDR3 in DNA: TGCAGCGTTGAAGTGCAGGCCACCTACGAGCAGTACTTC. Translating gives CSVEVQATYEQYF. The rearrangement links TRBV29-1 to TRBJ2-7; D uncertain. Germline CDR1 and CDR2: SQVTM and ANQGSEA. V was clipped by 1 base and J by 2 bases, with 9 bases between them. There are 13 residues in the CDR3.

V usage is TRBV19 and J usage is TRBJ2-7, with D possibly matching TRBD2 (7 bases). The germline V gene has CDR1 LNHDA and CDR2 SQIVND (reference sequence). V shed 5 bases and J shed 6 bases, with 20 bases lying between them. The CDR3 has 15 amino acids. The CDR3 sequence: CASSSQGGGGGEQYF. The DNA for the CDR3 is TGTGCCAGTAGTTCCCAAGGGGGAGGGGGTGGCGAGCAGTACTTC. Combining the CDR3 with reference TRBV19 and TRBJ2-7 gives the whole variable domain DGGITQSPKYLFRKEGQNVTLSCEQNLNHDAMYWYRQDPGQGLRLIYYSQIVNDFQKGDIAEGYSVSREKKESFPLTVTSAQKNPTAFYLCASSSQGGGGGEQYFGPGTRLTVT.

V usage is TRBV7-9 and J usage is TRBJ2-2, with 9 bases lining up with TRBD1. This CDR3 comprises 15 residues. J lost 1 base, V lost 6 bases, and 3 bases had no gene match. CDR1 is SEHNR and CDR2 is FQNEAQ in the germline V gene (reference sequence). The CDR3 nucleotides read TGTGCCAGCAGGGACAGGGGCCGGAACACCGGGGAGCTGTTTTTT. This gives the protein CASRDRGRNTGELFF.

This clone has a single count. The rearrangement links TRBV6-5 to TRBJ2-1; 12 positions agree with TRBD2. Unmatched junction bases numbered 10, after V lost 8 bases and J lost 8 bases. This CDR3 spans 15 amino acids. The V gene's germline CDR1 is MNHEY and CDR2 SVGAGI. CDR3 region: CASLTTSGSRYEQFF. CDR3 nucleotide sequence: TGTGCCAGCCTAACGACTAGCGGGAGTAGGTATGAGCAGTTCTTC.

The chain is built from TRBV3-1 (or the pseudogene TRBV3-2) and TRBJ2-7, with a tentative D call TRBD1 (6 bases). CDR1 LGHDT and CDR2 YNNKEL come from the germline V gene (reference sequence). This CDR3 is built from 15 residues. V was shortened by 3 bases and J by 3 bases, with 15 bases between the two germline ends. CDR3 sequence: CASSHSRGQIYEQYF. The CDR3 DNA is TGTGCCAGCAGCCATTCCCGCGGACAGATCTACGAGCAGTACTTC.

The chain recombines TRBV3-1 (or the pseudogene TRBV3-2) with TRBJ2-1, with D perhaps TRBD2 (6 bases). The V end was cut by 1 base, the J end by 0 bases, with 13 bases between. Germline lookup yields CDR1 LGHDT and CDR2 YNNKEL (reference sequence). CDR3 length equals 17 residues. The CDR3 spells CASSQGNLANSYNEQFF. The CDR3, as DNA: TGTGCCAGCAGCCAAGGTAATCTAGCGAACTCCTACAATGAGCAGTTCTTC.

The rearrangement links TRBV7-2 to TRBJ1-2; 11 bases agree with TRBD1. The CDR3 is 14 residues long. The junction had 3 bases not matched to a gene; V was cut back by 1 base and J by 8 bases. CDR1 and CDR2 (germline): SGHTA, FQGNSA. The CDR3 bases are TGTGCCAGCAGCTTAGTAGGGACAGGGGGAGGCTACACCTTC. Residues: CASSLVGTGGGYTF.

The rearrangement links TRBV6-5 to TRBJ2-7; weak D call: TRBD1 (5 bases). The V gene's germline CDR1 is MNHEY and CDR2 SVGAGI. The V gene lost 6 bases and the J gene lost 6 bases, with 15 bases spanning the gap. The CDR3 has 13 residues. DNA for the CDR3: TGTGCCAGCAGCAGCGTCCCCCAGGGCGAGCAGTACTTC. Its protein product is CASSSVPQGEQYF.

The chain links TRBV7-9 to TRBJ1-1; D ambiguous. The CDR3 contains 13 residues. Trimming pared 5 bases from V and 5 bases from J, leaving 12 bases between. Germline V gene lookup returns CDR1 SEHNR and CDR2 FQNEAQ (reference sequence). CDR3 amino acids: CASSPPGGTEAFF. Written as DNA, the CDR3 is TGTGCCAGCAGCCCTCCCGGCGGGACTGAAGCTTTCTTT.

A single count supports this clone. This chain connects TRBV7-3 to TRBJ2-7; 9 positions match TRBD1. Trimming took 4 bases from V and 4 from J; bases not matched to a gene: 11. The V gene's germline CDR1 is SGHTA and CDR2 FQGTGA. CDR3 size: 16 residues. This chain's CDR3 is CASSSAGQGPPYEQYF. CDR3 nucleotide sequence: TGTGCCAGCAGCTCGGCGGGACAGGGCCCCCCGTACGAGCAGTACTTC.

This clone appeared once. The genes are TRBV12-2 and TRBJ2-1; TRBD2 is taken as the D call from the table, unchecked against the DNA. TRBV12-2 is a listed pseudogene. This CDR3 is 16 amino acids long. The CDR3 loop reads CASRLLTSGGDNEQFF. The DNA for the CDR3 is TGTGCAAGTCGCTTATTGACTAGCGGGGGAGACAATGAGCAGTTCTTC.

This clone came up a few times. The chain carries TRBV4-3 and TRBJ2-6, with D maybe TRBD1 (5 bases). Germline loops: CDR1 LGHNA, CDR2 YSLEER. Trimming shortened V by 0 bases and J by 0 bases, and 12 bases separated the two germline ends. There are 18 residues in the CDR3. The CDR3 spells CASSQEPGSSSGANVLTF. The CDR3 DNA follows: TGCGCCAGCAGCCAAGAGCCAGGGTCGAGCTCTGGGGCCAACGTCCTGACTTTC.

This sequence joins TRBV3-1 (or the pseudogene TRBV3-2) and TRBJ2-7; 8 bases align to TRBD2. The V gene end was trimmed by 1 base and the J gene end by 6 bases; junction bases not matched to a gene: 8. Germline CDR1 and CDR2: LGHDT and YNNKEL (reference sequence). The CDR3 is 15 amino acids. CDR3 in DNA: TGTGCCAGCAGCCAAGTAGGGACTAGTACTTCCGAGCAGTACTTC. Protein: CASSQVGTSTSEQYF.

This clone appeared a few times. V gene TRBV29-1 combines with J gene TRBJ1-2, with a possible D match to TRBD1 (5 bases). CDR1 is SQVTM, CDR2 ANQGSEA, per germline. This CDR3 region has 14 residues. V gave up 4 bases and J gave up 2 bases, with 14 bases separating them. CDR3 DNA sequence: TGCAGCGTTGTAGTCCAGGGATTGAACTATGGCTACACCTTC. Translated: CSVVVQGLNYGYTF. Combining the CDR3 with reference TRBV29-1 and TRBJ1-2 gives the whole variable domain SAVISQKPSRDICQRGTSLTIQCQVDSQVTMMFWYRQQPGQSLTLIATANQGSEATYESGFVIDKFPISRPNLTFSTLTVSNMSPEDSSIYLCSVVVQGLNYGYTFGSGTRLTVV.

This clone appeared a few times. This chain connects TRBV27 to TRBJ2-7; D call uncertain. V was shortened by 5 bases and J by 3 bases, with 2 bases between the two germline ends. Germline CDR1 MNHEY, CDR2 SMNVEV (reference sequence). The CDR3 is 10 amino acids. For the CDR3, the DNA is TGTGCCAGCAGTCGCTACGAGCAGTACTTC. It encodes CASSRYEQYF.